These 28 T cell receptor beta chains were all obtained from the same sample, sequenced in a study of beta chain features in type 1 diabetes. Isolated RNA was reverse transcribed in full, so expressed TCRB transcripts were sequenced. Sequencing used immunoSEQ multiplex PCR; TCRdb keeps in-frame clones, though not all of them. The table lists fewer than 150,000 clones, 6.9% of them singletons, with approximately 1.4% in the top ten. Sequences were obtained from central memory CD4+ T cells from blood. The receptors originated from a woman aged 30 to 39 in good health.

This clone was picked up a small number of times. CDR3 loop: CASSALDSNYGYTF. The CDR3 nucleotides are TGTGCCAGCAGCGCCCTGGACAGTAACTATGGCTACACCTTC. The chain recombines TRBV9 with TRBJ1-2, with TRBD1 as a possible D gene (6 bases). Between the trimmed V and J ends, which lost 3 bases and 1 base, there was a span of 10 bases. This CDR3 comprises 14 residues. Germline V lookup: CDR1 SGDLS, CDR2 YYNGEE.

Only a few counts were recorded for this clone. The rearrangement links TRBV5-1 to TRBJ2-5; 9 positions agree with TRBD1. Germline V gives CDR1 SGHRS, CDR2 YFSETQ. The CDR3 runs to 16 residues. Trimming took 3 bases from V and 5 from J; bases not matched to a gene: 11. The CDR3 DNA follows: TGCGCCAGCAGCTCAGATCCGGGACAGGGAAGGGAGACCCAGTACTTC. Its protein is CASSSDPGQGRETQYF. The whole variable domain, remainder taken from reference TRBV5-1 and TRBJ2-5, is KAGVTQTPRYLIKTRGQQVTLSCSPISGHRSVSWYQQTPGQGLQFLFEYFSETQRNKGNFPGRFSGRQFSNSRSEMNVSTLELGDSALYLCASSSDPGQGRETQYFGPGTRLLVL.

This clone was detected many times. This chain links TRBV14 with TRBJ2-1; TRBD2 matches at 8 bases. Germline V CDR1 and CDR2: SGHDN, FVKESK. This CDR3 region has 17 residues. With 4 bases clipped from V and 2 bases from J, the junction kept 10 bases outside the gene matches. CDR3 loop: CASSPSAGRGTYNEQFF. The CDR3 bases are TGTGCCAGCAGCCCGTCGGCCGGGAGGGGGACCTACAATGAGCAGTTCTTC.

This chain links TRBV7-2 with TRBJ1-5; no clear D. With 1 base removed from V and 1 base from J, the gap between germline ends came to 11 bases. This CDR3 comprises 16 residues. The germline V gene has CDR1 SGHTA and CDR2 FQGNSA. The CDR3 spells CASSLEATRSNQPQHF. The DNA for the CDR3 is TGTGCCAGCAGCTTAGAGGCGACTCGCAGCAATCAGCCCCAGCATTTT.

In its sample, this clone was seen many times. The rearrangement joins TRBV7-9 to TRBJ2-1; weak D call: TRBD1 (5 bases). The CDR3 has 12 residues. Trimming took off 5 bases at V and 12 bases at J, with 14 bases between the two ends. The germline gives CDR1 SEHNR, CDR2 FQNEAQ (reference sequence). This chain's CDR3 is CASSPGRVPQFF. The CDR3 bases are TGTGCCAGCAGCCCCGGCAGGGTTCCGCAGTTCTTC.

This clone was observed a few times. The chain has TRBV6-1 and TRBJ2-3; D unclear. This CDR3 spans 14 amino acids. The germline CDR1 and CDR2 sequences are MNHNS and SASEGT. Trimming shortened V by 2 bases and J by 2 bases, and 8 bases separated the two germline ends. The CDR3 coding sequence is TGTGCCAGCAGTGAAAGCCTATCCACAGATACGCAGTATTTT. Protein sequence: CASSESLSTDTQYF.

This chain uses TRBV4-2 with TRBJ2-6, with 7 bases aligning to TRBD1. From germline, CDR1 is LGHNA and CDR2 YNFKEQ. The CDR3 extends over 17 amino acids. Germline trimming cut 7 bases from V and 0 bases from J; bases unmatched to any gene: 9. CDR3 amino acids: CASKGATASSGANVLTF. CDR3 nucleotides: TGTGCCAGCAAGGGGGCTACTGCAAGCTCTGGGGCCAACGTCCTGACTTTC.

This clone was seen a handful of times. The CDR3 protein is CASSGQSKETQYF. CDR3 coding DNA: TGTGCCAGCAGTGGACAGTCGAAAGAGACCCAGTACTTC. V usage is TRBV2 and J usage is TRBJ2-5; perhaps TRBD1 as D (5 bases). The CDR3 is 13 amino acids. Germline assignment: CDR1 SNHLY and CDR2 FYNNEI. Trimming left V 4 bases short and J 3 bases short, with 9 bases between. The variable domain in full, with the rest retrieved from reference TRBV2 and TRBJ2-5, is EPEVTQTPSHQVTQMGQEVILRCVPISNHLYFYWYRQILGQKVEFLVSFYNNEISEKSEIFDDQFSVERPDGSNFTLKIRSTKLEDSAMYFCASSGQSKETQYFGPGTRLLVL.

Only a few counts were recorded for this clone. This rearrangement joins TRBV25-1 to TRBJ1-3; no definite D call. Between the trimmed V and J ends, which lost 4 bases and 4 bases, there was a span of 14 bases. There are 15 residues in the CDR3. Germline CDR1 reads MGHDK; CDR2 reads SYGVNS. The CDR3 spells CASSGFGQAGNTIYF. CDR3 nucleotides: TGTGCCAGCAGTGGCTTTGGGCAGGCGGGAAACACCATATATTTT.

This sequence joins TRBV7-2 and TRBJ2-5, with a tentative D call TRBD2 (6 bases). The CDR3 consists of 18 residues. V was shortened by 4 bases and J by 0 bases, with 21 bases between the two germline ends. Germline V gene lookup returns CDR1 SGHTA and CDR2 FQGNSA. The CDR3 sequence is CASSSPRRIREYQETQYF. The CDR3 bases are TGTGCCAGCAGCTCCCCTAGACGGATACGGGAGTACCAAGAGACCCAGTACTTC.

This clone was detected a few times. The chain employs TRBV28 and TRBJ2-3, with 7 bases that match TRBD1. The CDR3 loop spans 13 amino acids. With V trimmed by 10 bases and J by 0 bases, 4 bases remained unmatched. Per the germline V gene, CDR1 is MDHEN and CDR2 is SYDVKM. As DNA, the CDR3 is TGTGCCACCGCGGACAGGAGCACAGATACGCAGTATTTT. Protein sequence: CATADRSTDTQYF.

The chain uses TRBV6-4 and TRBJ2-1, with a weak D call TRBD2 (6 bases). The V gene's germline CDR1 is MRHNA and CDR2 SNTAGT. Trimming pared 6 bases from V and 0 bases from J, leaving 12 bases between. This CDR3 comprises 15 residues. Written as DNA, the CDR3 is TGTGCCAGCAGCCCCCAGACTAGCTCCTACAATGAGCAGTTCTTC. Protein sequence: CASSPQTSSYNEQFF.

In this sample, this clone turned up a few times. The rearrangement uses TRBV5-1 and TRBJ2-3; 10 bases map to TRBD2. CDR1 and CDR2 (germline): SGHRS, YFSETQ. The CDR3 has 17 residues. Trimming removed 0 bases from V and 1 base from J; junction bases left unmatched: 5. The CDR3 reads CASSLGSSGSGTDTQYF. Here the CDR3 DNA reads TGCGCCAGCAGCTTGGGGTCTAGCGGGAGTGGCACAGATACGCAGTATTTT.

The chain recombines TRBV5-5 with TRBJ2-3, with TRBD1 matching 7 bases. The V segment lost 0 bases and the J segment 2 bases; nucleotides outside the gene matches: 3. Germline CDR1 SGHKS, CDR2 YYEKEE (reference sequence). This CDR3 spans 15 amino acids. CDR3 nucleotide sequence: TGTGCCAGCAGCTTGGACAGGGGCCTCACAGATACGCAGTATTTT. This sequence encodes CASSLDRGLTDTQYF. The variable domain in full, completed from reference TRBV5-5 and TRBJ2-3, reads DAGVTQSPTHLIKTRGQQVTLRCSPISGHKSVSWYQQVLGQGPQFIFQYYEKEERGRGNFPDRFSARQFPNYSSELNVNALLLGDSALYLCASSLDRGLTDTQYFGPGTRLTVL.

The sample holds a few counts of this clone. The chain links TRBV9 to TRBJ2-2; no firm D call. The CDR3 contains 13 residues. In germline, CDR1 is SGDLS, CDR2 YYNGEE. Trimming took off 2 bases at V and 6 bases at J, with 8 bases between the two ends. CDR3 coding DNA: TGTGCCAGCAGCGTCCTAGGTGCCGGGGAGCTGTTTTTT. Its protein is CASSVLGAGELFF.

In this sample, this clone turned up a few times. The chain uses TRBV6-1 and TRBJ2-7, with TRBD2 as a possible D gene (6 bases). The CDR3 sequence is 15 residues long. Germline V CDR1 and CDR2: MNHNS, SASEGT. The V end was cut by 3 bases, the J end by 1 base, with 13 bases between. The CDR3 nucleotides are TGTGCCAGCAGTGACGGCGGGGCGGGGTCCTACGAGCAGTACTTC. Protein product: CASSDGGAGSYEQYF.

This clone was observed a few times. This chain uses TRBV5-4 with TRBJ1-1; D remains unclear. The CDR3 sequence is 13 residues long. CDR1 and CDR2 from the germline V gene are SGHNT and YYREEE (reference sequence). The V gene lost 4 bases and the J gene lost 2 bases, with 9 bases spanning the gap. CDR3 region: CASSGGPNTEAFF. The CDR3 region has the DNA TGTGCCAGCAGCGGCGGGCCAAACACTGAAGCTTTCTTT.

The rearrangement uses TRBV5-1 and TRBJ2-7; weak D call: TRBD2 (5 bases). The germline V gene has CDR1 SGHRS and CDR2 YFSETQ. CDR3 length: 13 residues. Trimming took off 0 bases at V and 3 bases at J, with 7 bases between the two ends. CDR3 DNA sequence: TGCGCCAGCAGCTTGGGACTAAACTACGAGCAGTACTTC. Its protein is CASSLGLNYEQYF.

There are a few counts of this clone. The V call is TRBV14, the J call TRBJ2-2; 7 bases are shared with TRBD2. Unmatched junction bases numbered 3, after V lost 4 bases and J lost 1 base. The CDR3 has 15 amino acids. Germline V gene lookup returns CDR1 SGHDN and CDR2 FVKESK. The CDR3 DNA reads as TGTGCCAGCAGCCGGGACTACTGGAACACCGGGGAGCTGTTTTTT. It translates to CASSRDYWNTGELFF.

This clone appeared a few times. The chain is built from TRBV18 and TRBJ2-1; 7 bases line up with TRBD2. The V gene end was trimmed by 3 bases and the J gene end by 6 bases; junction bases not matched to a gene: 5. This CDR3 has 14 amino acids. The germline V gene encodes CDR1 KGHSH and CDR2 LQKENI. CDR3 residues: CASSPLAEVNEQFF. As DNA, the CDR3 is TGTGCCAGCTCACCGCTAGCGGAGGTCAATGAGCAGTTCTTC.

This clone appeared many times. The chain's CDR3 is CSVQGTYEQYF. Here the CDR3 DNA reads TGCAGCGTTCAGGGAACCTACGAGCAGTACTTC. The V and J genes are TRBV29-1 and TRBJ2-7; tentatively, D is TRBD1 (5 bases). The CDR3 extends over 11 amino acids. V lost 5 bases to trimming and J lost 2 bases, with 7 bases between them. Germline lookup yields CDR1 SQVTM and CDR2 ANQGSEA.

The rearrangement joins TRBV5-1 to TRBJ1-2; 7 nucleotides match TRBD1. In germline, CDR1 is SGHRS, CDR2 YFSETQ. V lost 4 bases to trimming and J lost 2 bases; unmatched junction nucleotides: 5. CDR3 length: 14 amino acids. The chain's CDR3 is CASSRTGDNYGYTF. The CDR3 nucleotides are TGCGCCAGCAGCCGTACAGGGGACAACTATGGCTACACCTTC. The variable domain in full, completed from reference TRBV5-1 and TRBJ1-2, reads KAGVTQTPRYLIKTRGQQVTLSCSPISGHRSVSWYQQTPGQGLQFLFEYFSETQRNKGNFPGRFSGRQFSNSRSEMNVSTLELGDSALYLCASSRTGDNYGYTFGSGTRLTVV.

The V gene is TRBV7-6, the J gene TRBJ1-1; D possibly corresponds to TRBD1 (6 bases). Trimming stripped 1 base from V and 3 bases from J, with 12 bases between. The CDR3 totals 15 residues. The V gene's germline CDR1 is SGHVS and CDR2 FNYEAQ. CDR3: CASSLDGGRYTEAFF. The CDR3 DNA is TGTGCCAGCAGCTTAGATGGGGGCAGGTACACTGAAGCTTTCTTT. The whole variable domain, remainder taken from reference TRBV7-6 and TRBJ1-1, is GAGVSQSPRYKVTKRGQDVALRCDPISGHVSLYWYRQALGQGPEFLTYFNYEAQQDKSGLPNDRFSAERPEGSISTLTIQRTEQRDSAMYRCASSLDGGRYTEAFFGQGTRLTVV.

V is TRBV9 and J is TRBJ2-2; 8 bases are shared with TRBD2. The V segment lost 4 bases and the J segment 1 base; nucleotides outside the gene matches: 9. The CDR3 contains 17 residues. The germline gives CDR1 SGDLS, CDR2 YYNGEE. In DNA, the CDR3 is TGTGCCAGCAGCTCCCGTGGTAGCGGGATGAACACCGGGGAGCTGTTTTTT. This gives the protein CASSSRGSGMNTGELFF.

The CDR3 sequence: CASSSGGQYSNQPQHF. DNA for the CDR3: TGTGCCAGCAGCTCAGGGGGTCAGTATAGCAATCAGCCCCAGCATTTT. The chain has TRBV7-2 and TRBJ1-5; TRBD1 aligns across 7 bases. Germline loops: CDR1 SGHTA, CDR2 FQGNSA. The CDR3 has 16 residues. V trimming: 4 bases; J trimming: 0 bases; junction bases outside the gene matches: 6. Variable domain in full (rest from reference TRBV7-2 and TRBJ1-5): GAGVSQSPSNKVTEKGKDVELRCDPISGHTALYWYRQSLGQGLEFLIYFQGNSAPDKSGLPSDRFSAERTGGSVSTLTIQRTQQEDSAVYLCASSSGGQYSNQPQHFGDGTRLSIL.

This rearrangement joins TRBV19 to TRBJ2-7, with 9 bases that match TRBD1. Germline V lookup: CDR1 LNHDA, CDR2 SQIVND (reference sequence). CDR3 length: 14 residues. V trimming: 4 bases; J trimming: 7 bases; junction bases outside the gene matches: 8. The CDR3 protein is CASSNRGRELEQYF. The CDR3 DNA follows: TGTGCCAGTAGTAACAGGGGGCGAGAATTGGAGCAGTACTTC.

The chain carries TRBV22-1 and TRBJ2-5; TRBD2, as called in the table, went unchecked against the DNA. TRBV22-1 is a pseudogene locus. This CDR3 is built from 20 residues. The chain's CDR3 is CPGSAFRRLKRREGRETQYF. CDR3 nucleotide sequence: TGTCCTGGGAGCGCATTCCGCAGGTTAAAAAGGCGGGAGGGCCGGGAGACCCAGTACTTC.

At least ten counts were recorded for this clone. This chain links TRBV2 with TRBJ1-1; D ambiguous. The CDR3 contains 13 residues. Germline CDR1 reads SNHLY; CDR2 reads FYNNEI. Trimming took off 6 bases at V and 3 bases at J, with 11 bases between the two ends. In DNA form, the CDR3 reads TGTGCCAGCAGCCTGAAGCGGGACACTGAAGCTTTCTTT. Translation: CASSLKRDTEAFF.